This record covers a single T cell receptor beta chain. The repertoire was sequenced with immunoSEQ multiplex PCR; TCRdb's copy has only in-frame clones and lacks some. Counted here are 160,000 or so clones, approximately 78% occurring once; the ten biggest clones make up about a tenth. The CDR3 contains 15 residues. With V trimmed by 0 bases and J by 12 bases, 10 bases remained unmatched. The germline V gene has CDR1 SGHRS and CDR2 YFSETQ. These data come from a study of blood T cell repertoires in COVID-19. About the study: Spain, Italy and the United States supplied samples that represented acute and convalescent COVID-19. In each case, the material was cDNA or gDNA derived from T cells, B-cell-depleted T cells, or PBMCs.

The source is a human donor in a cohort sampled during active COVID-19. The sample consisted of peripheral blood. The chain combines TRBV5-1 with TRBJ2-7; TRBD1 matches 12 bases. The DNA for the CDR3 is TGCGCCAGCAGCTTGGACCCCGGGACAGGGGGCGGGGGGTACTTC. It encodes CASSLDPGTGGGGYF.